The rows below give T cell receptor beta chains drawn from one sample of a study of OX40 agonist ivuxolimab in advanced cancers. Profiling relied on immunoSEQ multiplex PCR, and the TCRdb table lists in-frame clones only, not all of them. The data hold about 77,000 clones, with roughly 91% observed a single time. Material: CD4+ or CD8+ T cells sorted from blood, obtained in a trial of the OX40 agonist ivuxolimab. The receptors were gathered from an adult with an advanced solid tumor such as melanoma, head and neck, liver or kidney cancer. The CDR3 runs from the conserved cysteine through the conserved F or W. Fields, in order: V gene, clone size, J gene, D gene, CDR3 protein, CDR3 DNA. The D gene is left open where the match is weak. Expanded clones get a size class; other rows say once, few or many, or leave the size out.

TRBV2,few,TRBJ2-7,.,CASSEPFSYEQYF,TGTGCCAGCAGTGAACCCTTTTCCTACGAGCAGTACTTC
TRBV19,.,TRBJ1-5,.,CATSGLNQPQHF,TGTGCCACCTCTGGTCTAAATCAGCCCCAGCATTTT
TRBV30,.,TRBJ1-3,.,CAAQGFAGNTIYF,TGTGCCGCCCAGGGGTTTGCTGGAAACACCATATATTTT
TRBV9,.,TRBJ2-1,TRBD1,CASTSTGRVGYNEQFF,TGTGCCAGCACCTCGACAGGGCGGGTTGGATACAATGAGCAGTTCTTC
TRBV7-9,.,TRBJ2-5,.,CASSLERAVQETQYF,TGTGCCAGCAGCTTAGAGAGGGCAGTGCAAGAGACCCAGTACTTC
TRBV7-2,.,TRBJ2-2,TRBD2,CASSPPGLPTNTGELFF,TGTGCCAGCAGCCCACCGGGACTACCAACGAACACCGGGGAGCTGTTTTTT
TRBV7-8,.,TRBJ1-2,.,CASSPRFGAGGYTF,TGTGCCAGCAGCCCGCGGTTCGGCGCTGGGGGCTACACCTTC
TRBV7-9,.,TRBJ1-1,.,CASSKKDLSLFYTEAFF,TGTGCCAGCAGCAAAAAGGACCTATCGTTATTTTACACTGAAGCTTTCTTT
TRBV15,few,TRBJ1-1,.,CATSSLGRNTEAFF,TGTGCCACCAGCAGCCTCGGACGGAACACTGAAGCTTTCTTT
TRBV6-5,.,TRBJ1-2,TRBD1,CASSHTGVDGYTF,TGTGCCAGCAGCCACACAGGGGTCGATGGCTACACCTTC
TRBV7-2,.,TRBJ2-7,.,CASSLRDPLYEQYF,TGTGCCAGCAGCTTGCGGGATCCCCTCTACGAGCAGTACTTC
TRBV6-5,.,TRBJ1-3,.,CASARPSGNTIYF,TGTGCCAGCGCCCGACCTTCTGGAAACACCATATATTTT
TRBV19,.,TRBJ1-5,.,CASSQGQNYYQPQHF,TGTGCCAGTAGCCAGGGCCAGAACTATTATCAGCCCCAGCATTTT
TRBV25-1,.,TRBJ1-2,.,CASSRDPAIYGYTF,TGTGCCAGCAGCCGGGACCCGGCGATCTATGGCTACACCTTC
TRBV23-1,.,TRBJ1-2,.,CARITTFGPRTF,TGCGCCAGGATCACGACCTTCGGTCCCCGGACCTTC
TRBV19,.,TRBJ1-2,.,CASSISHNNYGYTF,TGTGCCAGTAGTATCAGCCACAACAACTATGGCTACACCTTC
TRBV5-1,.,TRBJ2-4,.,CASSLDRNIQYF,TGCGCCAGCAGCTTGGATAGAAACATTCAGTACTTC
TRBV2,once,TRBJ2-2,.,CASSAMVYTGELFF,TGTGCCAGCAGTGCGATGGTTTACACCGGGGAGCTGTTTTTT
TRBV9,few,TRBJ2-3,TRBD1,CASSLATGGASDTQYF,TGTGCCAGCAGTTTAGCTACAGGGGGCGCTTCAGATACGCAGTATTTT
TRBV10-1,.,TRBJ1-3,.,CASSQSSGNTIYF,TGCGCCAGCAGTCAGAGCTCTGGAAACACCATATATTTT
TRBV7-6,.,TRBJ2-5,.,CASSLAYTTVGTQYF,TGTGCCAGCAGCTTAGCGTATACCACAGTGGGGACCCAGTACTTC
TRBV4-1,few,TRBJ2-3,.,CASSQDTDRPTQYF,TGCGCCAGCAGCCAAGATACGGACAGACCTACGCAGTATTTT
TRBV6-9,.,TRBJ1-1,TRBD1,CANLPKGGDDAGTEAFF,TGTGCCAACCTTCCGAAAGGGGGCGATGATGCTGGCACTGAAGCTTTCTTT
TRBV7-9,.,TRBJ1-1,TRBD1,CASSPGQLNTEAFF,TGTGCCAGCAGCCCGGGACAGCTGAACACTGAAGCTTTCTTT
TRBV2,.,TRBJ2-1,.,CASIRGGGSGNEQFF,TGTGCCAGCATCCGAGGGGGGGGCTCGGGCAATGAGCAGTTCTTC
TRBV5-1,.,TRBJ2-5,.,CASSLLRDQETQYF,TGCGCCAGCAGCTTGTTAAGAGATCAAGAGACCCAGTACTTC
TRBV2,.,TRBJ2-7,.,CASSPRSPHYEQYF,TGTGCCAGCAGTCCCCGGTCCCCCCACTACGAGCAGTACTTC
TRBV10-1,few,TRBJ1-5,.,CASLLGAGVDQPQHF,TGCGCCAGCCTCCTAGGGGCCGGGGTGGATCAGCCCCAGCATTTT
TRBV7-6,.,TRBJ2-1,.,CASSLMSGSYNEQFF,TGTGCCAGCAGCTTAATGTCGGGCTCCTACAATGAGCAGTTCTTC
TRBV19,few,TRBJ1-6,.,CASSTRGDNSPLHF,TGTGCCAGTAGTACACGAGGGGACAATTCACCCCTCCACTTT
TRBV18,.,TRBJ1-1,.,CASSPRTYVTEAFF,TGTGCCAGCTCACCTCGGACTTACGTCACTGAAGCTTTCTTT
TRBV11-2,.,TRBJ1-2,TRBD1,CASSFDRADYGYTF,TGTGCCAGCAGCTTTGACAGGGCGGACTATGGCTACACCTTC
TRBV6-6,.,TRBJ1-1,.,CASSEGRTEAFF,TGTGCCAGCAGTGAGGGTCGGACTGAAGCTTTCTTT
TRBV2,.,TRBJ1-2,TRBD1,CAPGQGGDGYTF,TGTGCCCCCGGGCAGGGGGGCGATGGCTACACCTTC
TRBV7-2,.,TRBJ1-5,.,CASSLGVAVNQPQHF,TGTGCCAGCAGCTTAGGGGTGGCAGTTAATCAGCCCCAGCATTTT
TRBV4-2,.,TRBJ1-5,.,CASSQDSTGRITAQHF,TGTGCCAGCAGCCAAGATAGTACAGGACGGATTACCGCCCAGCATTTT
TRBV10-3,.,TRBJ1-1,.,CAIRVVAANTEAFF,TGTGCCATCAGGGTTGTGGCAGCGAACACTGAAGCTTTCTTT